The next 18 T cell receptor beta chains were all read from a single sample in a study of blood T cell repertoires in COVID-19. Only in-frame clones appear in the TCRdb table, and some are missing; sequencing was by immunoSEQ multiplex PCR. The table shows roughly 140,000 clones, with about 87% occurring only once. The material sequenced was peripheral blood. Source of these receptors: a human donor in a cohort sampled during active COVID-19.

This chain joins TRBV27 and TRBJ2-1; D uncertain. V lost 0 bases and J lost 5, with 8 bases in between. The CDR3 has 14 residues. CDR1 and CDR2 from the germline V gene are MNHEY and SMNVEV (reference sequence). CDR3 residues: CASSLSRSNNEQFF. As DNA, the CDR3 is TGTGCCAGCAGTTTATCCCGCAGTAACAATGAGCAGTTCTTC.

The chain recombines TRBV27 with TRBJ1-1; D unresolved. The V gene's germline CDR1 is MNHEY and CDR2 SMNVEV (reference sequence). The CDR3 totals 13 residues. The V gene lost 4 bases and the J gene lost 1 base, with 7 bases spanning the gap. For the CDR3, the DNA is TGTGCCAGCAGTTCGGGATCGAACACTGAAGCTTTCTTT. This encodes CASSSGSNTEAFF.

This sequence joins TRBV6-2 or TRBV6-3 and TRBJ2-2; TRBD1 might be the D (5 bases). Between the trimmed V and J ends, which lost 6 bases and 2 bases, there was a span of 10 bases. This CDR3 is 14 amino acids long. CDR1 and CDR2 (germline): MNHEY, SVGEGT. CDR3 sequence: CASSPRVNTGELFF. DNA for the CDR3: TGTGCCAGCAGCCCCAGGGTTAACACCGGGGAGCTGTTTTTT.

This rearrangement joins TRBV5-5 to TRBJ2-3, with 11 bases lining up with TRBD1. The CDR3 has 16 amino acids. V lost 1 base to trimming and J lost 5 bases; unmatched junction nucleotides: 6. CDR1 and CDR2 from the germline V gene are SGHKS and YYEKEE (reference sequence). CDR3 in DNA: TGTGCCAGCAGCTTGATACGGACAGGGGGCAAAGATACGCAGTATTTT. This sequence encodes CASSLIRTGGKDTQYF.

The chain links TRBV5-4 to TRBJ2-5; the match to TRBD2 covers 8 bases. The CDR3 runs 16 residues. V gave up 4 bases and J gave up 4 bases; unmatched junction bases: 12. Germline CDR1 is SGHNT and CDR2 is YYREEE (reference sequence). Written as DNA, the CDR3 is TGTGCCAGCAGCCCCGGGGTAGCGGGGCTTAGAGAGACCCAGTACTTC. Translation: CASSPGVAGLRETQYF.

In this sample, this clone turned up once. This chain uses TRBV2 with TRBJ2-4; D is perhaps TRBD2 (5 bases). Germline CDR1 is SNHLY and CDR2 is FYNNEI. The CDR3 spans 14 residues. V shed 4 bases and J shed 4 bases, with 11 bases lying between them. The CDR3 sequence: CASSGTGIKNIQYF. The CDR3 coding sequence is TGTGCCAGCAGTGGAACGGGGATTAAAAACATTCAGTACTTC. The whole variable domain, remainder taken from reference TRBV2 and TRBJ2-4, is EPEVTQTPSHQVTQMGQEVILRCVPISNHLYFYWYRQILGQKVEFLVSFYNNEISEKSEIFDDQFSVERPDGSNFTLKIRSTKLEDSAMYFCASSGTGIKNIQYFGAGTRLSVL.

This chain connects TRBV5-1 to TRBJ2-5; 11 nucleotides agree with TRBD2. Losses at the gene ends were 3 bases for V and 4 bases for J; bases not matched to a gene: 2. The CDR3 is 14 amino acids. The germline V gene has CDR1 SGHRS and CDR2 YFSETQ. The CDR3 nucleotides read TGCGCCAGCAGCTGGGGGACTAGCGGAGAGACCCAGTACTTC. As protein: CASSWGTSGETQYF.

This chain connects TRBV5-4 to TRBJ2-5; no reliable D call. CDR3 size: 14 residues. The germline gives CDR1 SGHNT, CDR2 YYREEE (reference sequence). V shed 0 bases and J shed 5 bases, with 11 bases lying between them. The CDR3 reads CASSLGGSLETQYF. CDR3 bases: TGTGCCAGCAGCTTGGGTGGCAGTTTGGAGACCCAGTACTTC.

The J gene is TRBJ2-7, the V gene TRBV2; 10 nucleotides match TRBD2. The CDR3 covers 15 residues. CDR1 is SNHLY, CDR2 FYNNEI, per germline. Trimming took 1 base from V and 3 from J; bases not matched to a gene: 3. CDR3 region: CASSEGTSGLYEQYF. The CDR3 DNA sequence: TGTGCCAGCAGTGAAGGGACTAGCGGCCTCTACGAGCAGTACTTC.

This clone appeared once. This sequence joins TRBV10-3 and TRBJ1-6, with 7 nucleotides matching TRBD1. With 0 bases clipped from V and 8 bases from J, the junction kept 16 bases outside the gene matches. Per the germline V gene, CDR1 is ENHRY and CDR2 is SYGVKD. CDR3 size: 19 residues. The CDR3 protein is CAISESNIRDRHSHSPLHF. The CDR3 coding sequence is TGTGCCATCAGTGAGTCGAATATCCGGGACAGACATTCCCATTCACCCCTCCACTTT.

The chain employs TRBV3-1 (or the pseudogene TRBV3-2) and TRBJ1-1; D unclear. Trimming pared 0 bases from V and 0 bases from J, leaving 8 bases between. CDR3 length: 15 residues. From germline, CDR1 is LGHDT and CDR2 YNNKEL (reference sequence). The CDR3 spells CASSQDVRLNTEAFF. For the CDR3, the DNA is TGTGCCAGCAGCCAAGATGTGAGGTTGAACACTGAAGCTTTCTTT.

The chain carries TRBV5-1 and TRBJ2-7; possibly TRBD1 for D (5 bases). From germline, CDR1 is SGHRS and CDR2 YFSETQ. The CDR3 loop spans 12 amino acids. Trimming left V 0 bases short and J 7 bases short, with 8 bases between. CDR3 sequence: CASSLAGREQYF. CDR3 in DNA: TGCGCCAGCAGCTTGGCAGGGCGGGAGCAGTACTTC.

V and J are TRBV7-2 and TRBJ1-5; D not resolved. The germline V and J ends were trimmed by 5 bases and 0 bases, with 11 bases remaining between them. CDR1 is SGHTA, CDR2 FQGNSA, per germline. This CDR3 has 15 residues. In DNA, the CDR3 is TGTGCCAGCAGCCGCCGAGGGAATAGCAATCAGCCCCAGCATTTT. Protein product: CASSRRGNSNQPQHF.

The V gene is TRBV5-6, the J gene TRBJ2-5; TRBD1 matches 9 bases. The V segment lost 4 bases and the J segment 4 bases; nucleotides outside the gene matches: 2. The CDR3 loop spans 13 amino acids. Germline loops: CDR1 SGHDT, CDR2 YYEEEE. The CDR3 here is CASSNRGPETQYF. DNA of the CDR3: TGTGCCAGCAGCAACAGGGGGCCAGAGACCCAGTACTTC.

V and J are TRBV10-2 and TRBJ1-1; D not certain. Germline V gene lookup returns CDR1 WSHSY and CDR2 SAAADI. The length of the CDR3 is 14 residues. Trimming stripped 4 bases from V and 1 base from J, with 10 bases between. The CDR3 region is CASSVFSGNTEAFF. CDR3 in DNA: TGCGCCAGCAGTGTATTTTCGGGGAACACTGAAGCTTTCTTT.

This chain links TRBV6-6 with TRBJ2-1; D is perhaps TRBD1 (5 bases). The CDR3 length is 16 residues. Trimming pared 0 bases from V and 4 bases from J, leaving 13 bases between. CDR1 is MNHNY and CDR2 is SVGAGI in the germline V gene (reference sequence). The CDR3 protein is CASSYSTGRAYNEQFF. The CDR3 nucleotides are TGTGCCAGCAGTTACTCGACCGGCAGGGCTTACAATGAGCAGTTCTTC.

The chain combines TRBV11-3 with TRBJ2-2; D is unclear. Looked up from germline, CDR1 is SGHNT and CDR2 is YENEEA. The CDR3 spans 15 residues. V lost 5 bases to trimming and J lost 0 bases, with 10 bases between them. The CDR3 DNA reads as TGTGCCAGCAGCGGAGACGGATCGAACACCGGGGAGCTGTTTTTT. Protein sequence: CASSGDGSNTGELFF.

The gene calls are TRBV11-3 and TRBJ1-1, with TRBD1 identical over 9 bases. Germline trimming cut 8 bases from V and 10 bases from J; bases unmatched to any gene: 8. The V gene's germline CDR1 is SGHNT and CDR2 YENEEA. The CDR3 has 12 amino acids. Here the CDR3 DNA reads TGTGCCAGCCCGACAGGGGGGAGAGGAGCTTTCTTT. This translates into CASPTGGRGAFF.